These T cell receptor beta chains were read from a single sample in a study of blood T cell repertoires in COVID-19. Produced via immunoSEQ multiplex PCR; TCRdb's table is partial and in-frame only. The data show 85,000 to 100,000 clones, with 70% to 90% seen just once and around 2% held by the top ten. Material for sequencing was peripheral blood. The source is a man aged 45-65 years with COVID-19, enrolled during active disease. CDR3s include the opening cysteine and the closing phenylalanine or tryptophan. Fields, in order: J gene, D gene, clone size, V gene, CDR3 DNA, CDR3 protein. A D gene is named only where the DNA matches it firmly. A row's size may be missing; if present it is once, few, many or a size class.

J gene: TRBJ2-5; D gene: NA; clone size: NA; V gene: TRBV5-4; CDR3 DNA: TGTGCCAGCAGCCGAGGGGCTGGACAGGAGACCCAGTACTTC; CDR3 protein: CASSRGAGQETQYF
J gene: TRBJ1-3; D gene: NA; clone size: few; V gene: TRBV18; CDR3 DNA: TGTGCCAGCTCACCCCGGGGAGGGGAGAGTTACGGAAACACCATATATTTT; CDR3 protein: CASSPRGGESYGNTIYF
J gene: TRBJ1-3; D gene: NA; clone size: NA; V gene: TRBV30; CDR3 DNA: TGTGCCTGGAGTGGGGGCACTGGAAACACCATATATTTT; CDR3 protein: CAWSGGTGNTIYF
J gene: TRBJ1-1; D gene: NA; clone size: NA; V gene: TRBV10-2; CDR3 DNA: TGCGCCAGCAGTCAAATACTTAACACTGAAGCTTTCTTT; CDR3 protein: CASSQILNTEAFF
J gene: TRBJ2-3; D gene: TRBD2; clone size: NA; V gene: TRBV19; CDR3 DNA: TGTGCCAGTTCTCCGGCGGGGGATGGAGATACGCAGTATTTT; CDR3 protein: CASSPAGDGDTQYF
J gene: TRBJ1-1; D gene: TRBD1; clone size: NA; V gene: TRBV7-2; CDR3 DNA: TGTGCCAGCAGCTTTTATGACAGGGTGAACACTGAAGCTTTCTTT; CDR3 protein: CASSFYDRVNTEAFF
J gene: TRBJ2-2; D gene: NA; clone size: NA; V gene: TRBV27; CDR3 DNA: TGTGCCAGCAGTTTTCGGGAAGGCACCGGGGAGCTGTTTTTT; CDR3 protein: CASSFREGTGELFF
J gene: TRBJ1-2; D gene: NA; clone size: NA; V gene: TRBV3-1/TRBV3-2; CDR3 DNA: TGTGCCAGCAGCCATAACTTGGGAAGGGGTAGTGGCTACACCTTC; CDR3 protein: CASSHNLGRGSGYTF
J gene: TRBJ2-7; D gene: TRBD2; clone size: NA; V gene: TRBV7-8; CDR3 DNA: TGTGCCAGCAGCCTAGCTGCGGGGGGTATATACGAGCAGTACTTC; CDR3 protein: CASSLAAGGIYEQYF
J gene: TRBJ1-5; D gene: NA; clone size: NA; V gene: TRBV5-1; CDR3 DNA: TGCGCCAGCAGCCCCGACGGGGGAAATCAGCCCCAGCATTTT; CDR3 protein: CASSPDGGNQPQHF
J gene: TRBJ1-2; D gene: NA; clone size: NA; V gene: TRBV12-3/TRBV12-4; CDR3 DNA: TGTGCCAGCAGCCTTGGGAGGTTTGGCTACACCTTC; CDR3 protein: CASSLGRFGYTF
J gene: TRBJ2-7; D gene: TRBD1; clone size: once; V gene: TRBV7-2; CDR3 DNA: TGTGCCAGCAGCTTAGCTGGTCCCGGGACAGGGTTCTACGAGCAGTACTTC; CDR3 protein: CASSLAGPGTGFYEQYF
J gene: TRBJ2-1; D gene: TRBD1; clone size: NA; V gene: TRBV6-2/TRBV6-3; CDR3 DNA: TGTGCCAGCAGTTACTGGGGAGTGAGGGGGCACTTGGGTGAGCAGTTCTTC; CDR3 protein: CASSYWGVRGHLGEQFF
J gene: TRBJ2-2; D gene: NA; clone size: NA; V gene: TRBV27; CDR3 DNA: TGTGCCAGCACTCACAACGGGGTAGCTAACACCGGGGAGCTGTTTTTT; CDR3 protein: CASTHNGVANTGELFF
J gene: TRBJ1-1; D gene: TRBD1; clone size: NA; V gene: TRBV6-6; CDR3 DNA: TGTGCCAGCCGAGCCGAGGGACAGGGGGTCACTGAAGCTTTCTTT; CDR3 protein: CASRAEGQGVTEAFF
J gene: TRBJ1-1; D gene: NA; clone size: NA; V gene: TRBV30; CDR3 DNA: TGTGCCTGGAAATCTGTGCAGGATTTCACTGAAGCTTTCTTT; CDR3 protein: CAWKSVQDFTEAFF
J gene: TRBJ2-1; D gene: TRBD2; clone size: NA; V gene: TRBV9; CDR3 DNA: TGTGCCAGCAGCCCTCAGACTAGCGGGGGGCAGAATGAGCAGTTCTTC; CDR3 protein: CASSPQTSGGQNEQFF
J gene: TRBJ2-2; D gene: NA; clone size: NA; V gene: TRBV4-2; CDR3 DNA: TGTGCCAGCAGCCAAGACTCGAGGACAGCGAACACCGGGGAGCTGTTTTTT; CDR3 protein: CASSQDSRTANTGELFF
J gene: TRBJ1-6; D gene: TRBD1; clone size: NA; V gene: TRBV6-1; CDR3 DNA: TGTGCCAGCAGTGAAGGGGACAGGAGCTCCTATAATTCACCCCTCCACTTT; CDR3 protein: CASSEGDRSSYNSPLHF
J gene: TRBJ1-5; D gene: NA; clone size: few; V gene: TRBV29-1; CDR3 DNA: TGCAGCGCCCAGACAGAGCTCAATCAGCCCCAGCATTTT; CDR3 protein: CSAQTELNQPQHF
J gene: TRBJ1-1; D gene: TRBD1; clone size: once; V gene: TRBV5-1; CDR3 DNA: TGCGCCAGCAGCGGGGACAGCTTGTGGAGGACTGAAGCTTTCTTT; CDR3 protein: CASSGDSLWRTEAFF
J gene: TRBJ1-1; D gene: NA; clone size: once; V gene: TRBV30; CDR3 DNA: TGTGCCTGGAGTAGGGGGTCCACTGAAGCTTTCTTT; CDR3 protein: CAWSRGSTEAFF
J gene: TRBJ2-6; D gene: NA; clone size: NA; V gene: TRBV6-1; CDR3 DNA: TGTGCCAGCAGTGATAAGGTCCAGGCGAGCTCTGGGGCCAACGTCCTGACTTTC; CDR3 protein: CASSDKVQASSGANVLTF
J gene: TRBJ2-7; D gene: TRBD1; clone size: NA; V gene: TRBV27; CDR3 DNA: TGTGCCAGCAGTTACGGGACAGGGACATACGAGCAGTACTTC; CDR3 protein: CASSYGTGTYEQYF
J gene: TRBJ1-5; D gene: NA; clone size: NA; V gene: TRBV2; CDR3 DNA: TGTGCCAGCAGCCTCCGGGACATCCCAGCCCAGCATTTT; CDR3 protein: CASSLRDIPAQHF
J gene: TRBJ1-5; D gene: NA; clone size: NA; V gene: TRBV3-1/TRBV3-2; CDR3 DNA: TGTGCCAGCAGCAACCAGGGTTTGGGTCAGCCCCAGCATTTT; CDR3 protein: CASSNQGLGQPQHF
J gene: TRBJ1-1; D gene: TRBD1; clone size: NA; V gene: TRBV12-3/TRBV12-4; CDR3 DNA: TGTGCCAGCCGGGTAAGACAGGGCTCTGAAGCTTTCTTT; CDR3 protein: CASRVRQGSEAFF
J gene: TRBJ1-2; D gene: NA; clone size: NA; V gene: TRBV9; CDR3 DNA: TGTGCCAGCAGCGTAGGGGACAAGAACTATGGCTACACCTTC; CDR3 protein: CASSVGDKNYGYTF
J gene: TRBJ2-1; D gene: NA; clone size: NA; V gene: TRBV18; CDR3 DNA: TGTGCCAGCTCATCCCTACAGGACAGCGAGCAGTTCTTC; CDR3 protein: CASSSLQDSEQFF
J gene: TRBJ1-1; D gene: NA; clone size: once; V gene: TRBV5-8; CDR3 DNA: TGTGCCAGCAGCTTTGGCTTGAACACTGAAGCTTTCTTT; CDR3 protein: CASSFGLNTEAFF
J gene: TRBJ2-3; D gene: TRBD1; clone size: NA; V gene: TRBV28; CDR3 DNA: TGTGCCAGCAGTCCCGGACAGGTTGGAGCATCCGATACGCAGTATTTT; CDR3 protein: CASSPGQVGASDTQYF
J gene: TRBJ2-7; D gene: NA; clone size: NA; V gene: TRBV6-5; CDR3 DNA: TGTGCCAGCAGTTACTCGGCACGCAGCTCCTACGAGCAGTACTTC; CDR3 protein: CASSYSARSSYEQYF
J gene: TRBJ2-3; D gene: TRBD1; clone size: NA; V gene: TRBV3-1/TRBV3-2; CDR3 DNA: TGTGCCAGCAGCCATCGACAGGGGGCCACAGATACGCAGTATTTT; CDR3 protein: CASSHRQGATDTQYF
J gene: TRBJ2-2; D gene: TRBD1; clone size: few; V gene: TRBV24-1; CDR3 DNA: TGTGCCACCAGTGATCCCCAGGGGGCAGCGGGCACCGGGGAGCTGTTTTTT; CDR3 protein: CATSDPQGAAGTGELFF
J gene: TRBJ2-1; D gene: TRBD1; clone size: NA; V gene: TRBV4-2; CDR3 DNA: TGTGCCAGCAGCCTTTTCCTTCCAGGGGCAGGGGGCGATGAGCAGTTCTTC; CDR3 protein: CASSLFLPGAGGDEQFF
J gene: TRBJ1-4; D gene: NA; clone size: NA; V gene: TRBV15; CDR3 DNA: TGTGCCACCAGCGGGGGCGCCCACGCGGCTGAAAAACTGTTTTTT; CDR3 protein: CATSGGAHAAEKLFF
J gene: TRBJ2-7; D gene: TRBD2; clone size: NA; V gene: TRBV18; CDR3 DNA: TGTGCCAGCTCTACGGGACTAGCAGCCTACGAGCAGTACTTC; CDR3 protein: CASSTGLAAYEQYF